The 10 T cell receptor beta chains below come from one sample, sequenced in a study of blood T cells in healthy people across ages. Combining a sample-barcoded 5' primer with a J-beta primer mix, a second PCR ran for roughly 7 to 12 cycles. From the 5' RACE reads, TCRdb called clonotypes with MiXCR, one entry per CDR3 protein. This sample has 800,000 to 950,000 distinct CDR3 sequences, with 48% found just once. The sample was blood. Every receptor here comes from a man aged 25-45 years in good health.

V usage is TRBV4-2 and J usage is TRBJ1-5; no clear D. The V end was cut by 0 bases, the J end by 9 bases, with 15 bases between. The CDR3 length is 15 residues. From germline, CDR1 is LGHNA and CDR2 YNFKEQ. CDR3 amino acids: CASSQDLPAYRPQHF. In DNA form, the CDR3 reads TGTGCCAGCAGCCAAGATCTCCCGGCTTATCGGCCCCAGCATTTT.

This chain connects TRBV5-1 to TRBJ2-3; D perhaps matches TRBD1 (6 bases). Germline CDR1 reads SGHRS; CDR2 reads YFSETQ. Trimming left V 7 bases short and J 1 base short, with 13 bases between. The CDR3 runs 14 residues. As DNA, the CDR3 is TGCGCCAGCCGAATCCGGACAGGCACAGATACGCAGTATTTT. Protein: CASRIRTGTDTQYF.

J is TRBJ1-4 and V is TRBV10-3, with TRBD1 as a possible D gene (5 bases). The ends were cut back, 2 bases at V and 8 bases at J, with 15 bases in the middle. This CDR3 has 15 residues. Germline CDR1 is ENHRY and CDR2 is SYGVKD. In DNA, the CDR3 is TGTGCCATCAGTGAGCAAGGGACGATGGTAGAAAAACTGTTTTTT. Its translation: CAISEQGTMVEKLFF.

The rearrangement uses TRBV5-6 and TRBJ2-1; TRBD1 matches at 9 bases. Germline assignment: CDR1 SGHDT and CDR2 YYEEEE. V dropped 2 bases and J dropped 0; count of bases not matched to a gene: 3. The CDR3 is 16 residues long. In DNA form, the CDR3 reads TGTGCCAGCAGCTTTGACAGGGGGAACTCCTACAATGAGCAGTTCTTC. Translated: CASSFDRGNSYNEQFF.

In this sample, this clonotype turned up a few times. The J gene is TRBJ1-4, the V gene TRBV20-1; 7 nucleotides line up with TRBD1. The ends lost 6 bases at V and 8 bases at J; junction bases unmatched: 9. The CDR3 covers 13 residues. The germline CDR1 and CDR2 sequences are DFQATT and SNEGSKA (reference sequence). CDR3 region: CSAREGAGEKLFF. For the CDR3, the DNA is TGCAGTGCCAGGGAGGGGGCTGGGGAAAAACTGTTTTTT.

In nucleotides, the CDR3 is TGCAGTGCTCGGAACCGTGGGACATTCTCCTATAATTCACCCCTCCACTTT. It translates to CSARNRGTFSYNSPLHF. The chain couples TRBV20-1 to TRBJ1-6; maybe TRBD1 (6 bases). V lost 5 bases, J lost 0 bases, and 17 bases lay in between. The germline V gene has CDR1 DFQATT and CDR2 SNEGSKA (reference sequence). There are 17 residues in the CDR3.

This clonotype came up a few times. CDR3 DNA: TGTGCCAGCAGTTGGCAGACAGGGAGTCAGCCCCAGCATTTT. Protein sequence: CASSWQTGSQPQHF. V usage is TRBV12-3 or TRBV12-4 and J usage is TRBJ1-5; 7 bases align to TRBD1. This CDR3 is built from 14 residues. Trimming at V came to 4 bases and at J to 6 bases, leaving 6 bases not matched to a gene.

CDR3 DNA sequence: TGTGCCAGCAGCTTATACGGCGGGGGGGCCGACGAGCAGTACTTC. It encodes CASSLYGGGADEQYF. The V gene is TRBV7-9, the J gene TRBJ2-7, with 9 nucleotides matching TRBD2. The CDR3 is 15 residues long. The V gene's germline CDR1 is SEHNR and CDR2 FQNEAQ (reference sequence). Trimming at V came to 2 bases and at J to 5 bases, leaving 7 bases not matched to a gene.

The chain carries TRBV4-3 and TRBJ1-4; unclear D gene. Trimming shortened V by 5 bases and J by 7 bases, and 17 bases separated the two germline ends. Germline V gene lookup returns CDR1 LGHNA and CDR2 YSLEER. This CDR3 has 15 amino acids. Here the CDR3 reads CASSSRTGPSEKLFF. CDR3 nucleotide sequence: TGCGCCAGCAGCTCCCGGACCGGGCCTTCTGAAAAACTGTTTTTT.

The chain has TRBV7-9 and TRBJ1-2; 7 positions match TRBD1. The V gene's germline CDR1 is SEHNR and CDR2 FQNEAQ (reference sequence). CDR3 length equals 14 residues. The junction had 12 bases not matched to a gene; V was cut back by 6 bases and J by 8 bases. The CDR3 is CASRPGQALGGYTF. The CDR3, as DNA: TGTGCCAGCAGGCCAGGACAGGCCTTAGGAGGCTACACCTTC.